Listed here are 25 T cell receptor beta chains from one sample, sequenced in a study of blood T cells in healthy people across ages. The authors ran a second PCR of about 7 to 11 cycles using a sample-barcoded 5' primer and a J-beta primer mix. From the 5' RACE reads, TCRdb called clonotypes with MiXCR, one entry per CDR3 protein. The sample gives approximately 2,000,000 distinct CDR3 sequences, roughly two fifths of which show up once; 20% to 25% is in the top ten. Sequences were obtained from blood. These receptors originate from a human donor in good health.

The chain uses TRBV6-5 and TRBJ1-2; 7 bases are a match to TRBD1. Germline CDR1 is MNHEY and CDR2 is SVGAGI. The trim removed 2 bases at V and 4 bases at J, leaving 4 bases unmatched. This CDR3 comprises 14 residues. The CDR3 DNA is TGTGCCAGCAGTTACAGACAGGGTTCCTATGGCTACACCTTC. As protein: CASSYRQGSYGYTF.

The chain recombines TRBV7-3 with TRBJ2-3, with 9 bases that match TRBD2. The V and J ends lost 5 bases and 1 base, in that order; junction bases with no gene match: 4. The CDR3 is 15 amino acids. Germline V gives CDR1 SGHTA, CDR2 FQGTGA. CDR3 in DNA: TGTGCCAGCAGCCCCGGGACTAGCCGCACAGATACGCAGTATTTT. Its translation: CASSPGTSRTDTQYF.

The chain couples TRBV20-1 to TRBJ2-1, with 12 bases lining up with TRBD2. With V trimmed by 1 base and J by 6 bases, 1 base remained unmatched. CDR3 length: 14 residues. Germline lookup yields CDR1 DFQATT and CDR2 SNEGSKA (reference sequence). CDR3 protein: CSARASGGANEQFF. The CDR3 DNA sequence: TGCAGTGCTAGAGCTAGCGGGGGGGCCAATGAGCAGTTCTTC.

On this clonotype itself: Since a much larger clone is just one base distant, this may be a read error. The V call is TRBV2, the J call TRBJ1-2, with a tentative D call TRBD1 (5 bases). The germline CDR1 and CDR2 sequences are SNHLY and FYNNEI. The CDR3 contains 13 residues. The CDR3 DNA follows: TGTGCCAGCAGTGAAACAGGATACTATGGCTGCACCTTC. Its translation: CASSETGYYGCTF.

This clonotype was found a few times. The rearrangement joins TRBV4-3 to TRBJ2-3; D might be TRBD1 (5 bases). The CDR3 spans 15 residues. Germline values: CDR1 LGHNA, CDR2 YSLEER. Trimming cost V 3 bases and J 5 bases, with 15 bases left between them. CDR3 sequence: CASSHGQSSGDTQYF. DNA for the CDR3: TGCGCCAGCAGCCATGGACAATCCTCGGGAGATACGCAGTATTTT.

This clonotype has at least ten counts. The gene calls are TRBV12-3 or TRBV12-4 and TRBJ2-1; 14 bases match TRBD2. V gave up 5 bases and J gave up 14 bases; unmatched junction bases: 5. There are 13 residues in the CDR3. This CDR3 reads CASSGLAGGDEFF. Written as DNA, the CDR3 is TGTGCCAGCAGTGGACTAGCGGGGGGAGATGAGTTCTTC.

This clonotype was observed a few times. J is TRBJ2-3 and V is TRBV4-3; D unresolved. Germline CDR1 and CDR2: LGHNA and YSLEER. The V end was cut by 2 bases, the J end by 2 bases, with 5 bases between. The length of the CDR3 is 13 residues. CDR3 DNA: TGCGCCAGCAGCCAAACTAACACAGATACGCAGTATTTT. It codes for CASSQTNTDTQYF.

This sequence joins TRBV7-3 and TRBJ1-6; weak D call: TRBD1 (6 bases). Deletions cut 5 bases from V and 10 bases from J, with 15 bases between. Germline assignment: CDR1 SGHTA and CDR2 FQGTGA. The CDR3 has 14 residues. The CDR3 is CASSQGQFSSPLHF. The CDR3 DNA reads TGTGCCAGCAGCCAGGGACAATTTAGCTCACCCCTCCACTTT.

J is TRBJ1-2 and V is TRBV10-3, with a tentative D call TRBD1 (5 bases). The CDR3 is 13 amino acids. From germline, CDR1 is ENHRY and CDR2 SYGVKD. Trimming took 2 bases from V and 7 from J, leaving 11 bases between them. The CDR3 reads CAISEDSRTGYTF. The CDR3 DNA reads TGTGCCATCAGTGAGGACAGTCGTACTGGCTACACCTTC.

The CDR3 sequence is CASSLERRVGEQYF. CDR3 bases: TGTGCCAGCAGCTTAGAGAGAAGGGTAGGCGAGCAGTACTTC. The chain joins TRBV11-1 to TRBJ2-7; D call uncertain. The germline V gene has CDR1 SGHAT and CDR2 FQDESV (reference sequence). This CDR3 spans 14 amino acids. Trimming stripped 1 base from V and 6 bases from J, with 13 bases between.

This sequence joins TRBV20-1 and TRBJ2-3; unclear D gene. Germline V CDR1 and CDR2: DFQATT, SNEGSKA (reference sequence). The CDR3 runs to 14 residues. The V and J ends lost 2 bases and 1 base respectively, with 10 bases between them. CDR3 nucleotides: TGCAGTGCTAGAAAGGAGAGAGGCACAGATACGCAGTATTTT. Protein product: CSARKERGTDTQYF.

Ten or more counts support this clonotype. The junction and the germline gene differ at one end; a read error may be behind it. This chain uses TRBV5-1 with TRBJ2-7; 7 bases map to TRBD2. The CDR3 sequence is 14 residues long. Looked up from germline, CDR1 is SGHRS and CDR2 is YFSETQ. The DNA for the CDR3 is TGTGCCAGCAGCCCCGGGGGGAGCTCCTACGAGCAGTACTTC. As protein: CASSPGGSSYEQYF.

This clonotype was observed a handful of times. The chain is built from TRBV5-1 and TRBJ1-6, with 10 nucleotides matching TRBD1. Germline loops: CDR1 SGHRS, CDR2 YFSETQ. Trimming cost V 2 bases and J 7 bases; bases outside gene matches: 3. The CDR3 has 15 residues. The CDR3 protein is CASSFGTGENSPLHF. The DNA for the CDR3 is TGCGCCAGCAGCTTCGGGACAGGGGAGAATTCACCCCTCCACTTT.

The chain has TRBV12-3 or TRBV12-4 and TRBJ1-4; TRBD1 agrees at 8 bases. The length of the CDR3 is 14 residues. J gave up 7 bases and V 6 bases, and 7 bases lay outside the gene matches. The CDR3 region is CASRPSGQVEKLFF. CDR3 in DNA: TGTGCCAGCAGACCATCGGGACAGGTTGAAAAACTGTTTTTT.

A few counts support this clonotype. The J gene is TRBJ2-5, the V gene TRBV6-6; D is unclear. This CDR3 is 13 amino acids long. The germline gives CDR1 MNHNY, CDR2 SVGAGI (reference sequence). V lost 7 bases and J lost 5, with 14 bases in between. The DNA for the CDR3 is TGTGCCAGCAAGGTCGCAGTGCAGGAGACCCAGTACTTC. Amino acids: CASKVAVQETQYF.

The rearrangement uses TRBV6-2 or TRBV6-3 and TRBJ2-5, with D uncertain. V lost 6 bases and J lost 3, with 14 bases in between. CDR1 is MNHEY, CDR2 SVGEGT, per germline. This CDR3 is 14 amino acids long. The CDR3 DNA sequence: TGTGCCAGCAGCCAGGAGTACAGTAAAGAGACCCAGTACTTC. Its protein product is CASSQEYSKETQYF.

This clonotype was counted between two and nine times. The V gene is TRBV6-6, the J gene TRBJ1-2; D gene ambiguous. CDR3 length equals 13 residues. V was shortened by 5 bases and J by 3 bases, with 10 bases between the two germline ends. CDR1 and CDR2 from the germline V gene are MNHNY and SVGAGI (reference sequence). CDR3 residues: CASSRTPHYGYTF. The CDR3 DNA sequence: TGTGCCAGCAGTCGGACTCCTCACTATGGCTACACCTTC.

In its sample, this clonotype was seen once. This rearrangement joins TRBV7-3 to TRBJ1-5, with TRBD1 as a possible D gene (6 bases). With 3 bases removed from V and 4 bases from J, the gap between germline ends came to 16 bases. In germline, CDR1 is SGHTA, CDR2 FQGTGA. CDR3 length equals 16 residues. This chain's CDR3 is CASSFQGPGPNQPQHF. CDR3 in DNA: TGTGCCAGCAGCTTTCAGGGGCCAGGGCCTAATCAGCCCCAGCATTTT. The full variable domain, rest sourced from reference TRBV7-3 and TRBJ1-5, is GAGVSQTPSNKVTEKGKYVELRCDPISGHTALYWYRQSLGQGPEFLIYFQGTGAADDSGLPNDRFFAVRPEGSVSTLKIQRTERGDSAVYLCASSFQGPGPNQPQHFGDGTRLSIL.

The chain is built from TRBV14 and TRBJ2-5; D not certain. The CDR3 extends over 16 amino acids. The germline gives CDR1 SGHDN, CDR2 FVKESK. Between the trimmed V and J ends, which lost 5 bases and 0 bases, there was a span of 16 bases. CDR3 sequence: CASSAMDVLYQETQYF. In nucleotides, the CDR3 is TGTGCCAGCAGCGCAATGGACGTTTTGTACCAAGAGACCCAGTACTTC.

V usage is TRBV12-3 or TRBV12-4 and J usage is TRBJ2-3; 11 positions agree with TRBD2. V lost 6 bases, J lost 8 bases, and 13 bases stayed unmatched. This CDR3 is built from 16 residues. CDR3 amino acids: CASSLTTSGDKSTQYF. The CDR3 coding sequence is TGTGCCAGCAGCTTGACGACTAGCGGGGACAAGAGTACGCAGTATTTT.

This clonotype was picked up a small number of times. The V and J genes are TRBV9 and TRBJ2-3; D might be TRBD2 (6 bases). V shed 0 bases and J shed 2 bases, with 13 bases lying between them. Germline CDR1 reads SGDLS; CDR2 reads YYNGEE. This CDR3 is 16 amino acids long. The CDR3 nucleotides are TGTGCCAGCAGCGTAGGGGCTAGCGACGACACAGATACGCAGTATTTT. Amino acids: CASSVGASDDTDTQYF.

This clonotype has more than one count but fewer than ten. This chain joins TRBV4-1 and TRBJ1-4; 7 nucleotides align to TRBD1. The germline V gene encodes CDR1 MGHRA and CDR2 YSYEKL. The CDR3 has 15 residues. V dropped 5 bases and J dropped 8; count of bases not matched to a gene: 11. The CDR3 protein is CASSNPGAGGEKLFF. CDR3 nucleotides: TGCGCCAGCAGCAACCCTGGGGCAGGGGGAGAAAAACTGTTTTTT.

This clonotype was detected once. The V and J genes are TRBV6-2 or TRBV6-3 and TRBJ1-2; a weak D match, TRBD1 (6 bases). Trimming shortened V by 2 bases and J by 0 bases, and 10 bases separated the two germline ends. Germline V gene lookup returns CDR1 MNHEY and CDR2 SVGEGT. The CDR3 is 15 amino acids. CDR3 nucleotide sequence: TGTGCCAGCAGTTACACAAGGGGGACTAACTATGGCTACACCTTC. This gives the protein CASSYTRGTNYGYTF.

For this clonotype: A read error may be the cause here, since a much bigger clone is one base away. The chain is built from TRBV10-3 and TRBJ2-5; 7 bases are a match to TRBD2. The length of the CDR3 is 14 residues. Germline CDR1 ENHRY, CDR2 SYGVKD. CDR3 bases: TGTGCCAACAGTGTTTCGGCGGGGGAAGAGACCCAGTACTTC. It yields the protein CANSVSAGEETQYF.

In its sample, this clonotype was seen a few times. This chain connects TRBV10-3 to TRBJ2-3, with no clear D. This CDR3 contains 12 residues. Germline lookup yields CDR1 ENHRY and CDR2 SYGVKD. The ends were cut back, 3 bases at V and 4 bases at J, with 5 bases in the middle. CDR3 loop: CAISDPSDTQYF. The CDR3 DNA sequence: TGTGCCATCAGTGACCCCTCAGATACGCAGTATTTT.